One and the same sample provided the 30 T cell receptor beta chains below, sequenced in a study of blood T cell repertoires in COVID-19. TCRdb keeps only in-frame clones here, not all; method: immunoSEQ multiplex PCR. Here the sample spans 240,000 or so clones, roughly 91% being singletons. Sequencing input: PBMCs or T cells enriched from blood (not recorded which). Receptors were obtained from a man in his forties or fifties who had recovered from COVID-19.

The chain is built from TRBV18 and TRBJ1-4; no reliable D call. This CDR3 comprises 14 residues. Germline CDR1 is KGHSH and CDR2 is LQKENI. Trimming pared 2 bases from V and 7 bases from J, leaving 11 bases between. As DNA, the CDR3 is TGTGCCAGCTCACCAGAGCGTTTCGGTGAAAAACTGTTTTTT. Its translation is CASSPERFGEKLFF.

In its sample, this clone was seen a few times. The chain uses TRBV12-5 and TRBJ2-7, with D possibly being TRBD1 (6 bases). In germline, CDR1 is LGHNT, CDR2 FRNRAP. This CDR3 has 15 amino acids. Trimming removed 1 base from V and 0 bases from J, with 10 bases in between. Written as DNA, the CDR3 is TGTGCTAGTGGTTTGGGAGGACAGAGCTCCTACGAGCAGTACTTC. Amino acid sequence: CASGLGGQSSYEQYF.

The chain has TRBV2 and TRBJ2-3, with 10 bases identical to TRBD2. V gave up 7 bases and J gave up 4 bases; unmatched junction bases: 17. Germline CDR1 and CDR2: SNHLY and FYNNEI. This CDR3 is built from 18 residues. As DNA, the CDR3 is TGTGCCAGCACCCCCTTGGGACTAAGAGCGGGGGGGGCAGATACGCAGTATTTT. It codes for CASTPLGLRAGGADTQYF. Full variable domain (missing parts from reference TRBV2 and TRBJ2-3): EPEVTQTPSHQVTQMGQEVILRCVPISNHLYFYWYRQILGQKVEFLVSFYNNEISEKSEIFDDQFSVERPDGSNFTLKIRSTKLEDSAMYFCASTPLGLRAGGADTQYFGPGTRLTVL.

This chain joins TRBV19 and TRBJ1-5; 7 positions agree with TRBD1. Losses at the gene ends were 1 base for V and 1 base for J; bases not matched to a gene: 4. This CDR3 comprises 16 residues. CDR1 is LNHDA and CDR2 is SQIVND in the germline V gene (reference sequence). The CDR3 loop is CASSIVGTESNQPQHF. In DNA, the CDR3 is TGTGCCAGTAGTATAGTGGGGACAGAGAGCAATCAGCCCCAGCATTTT.

The chain combines TRBV19 with TRBJ1-5; D ambiguous. CDR1 is LNHDA and CDR2 is SQIVND in the germline V gene (reference sequence). The CDR3 is 14 amino acids. Trimming took off 4 bases at V and 3 bases at J, with 10 bases between the two ends. The CDR3 spells CASSSQASNQPQHF. The CDR3 coding sequence is TGTGCCAGTAGTAGCCAGGCTTCCAATCAGCCCCAGCATTTT. Variable domain in full (rest from reference TRBV19 and TRBJ1-5): DGGITQSPKYLFRKEGQNVTLSCEQNLNHDAMYWYRQDPGQGLRLIYYSQIVNDFQKGDIAEGYSVSREKKESFPLTVTSAQKNPTAFYLCASSSQASNQPQHFGDGTRLSIL.

CDR3 DNA: TGTGCCAGCACAGATGGGGGAGGGGCGGGTGAGCAGTACTTC. It translates to CASTDGGGAGEQYF. This chain joins TRBV27 and TRBJ2-7, with 7 bases identical to TRBD2. Germline V gene sequence: CDR1 MNHEY, CDR2 SMNVEV (reference sequence). The CDR3 runs 14 residues. The junction had 13 bases not matched to a gene; V was cut back by 7 bases and J by 7 bases.

The CDR3: CSVRQGVNYGYTF. The CDR3 DNA sequence: TGCAGCGTGCGACAGGGAGTTAACTATGGCTACACCTTC. This chain uses TRBV29-1 with TRBJ1-2; 7 nucleotides agree with TRBD1. The germline CDR1 and CDR2 sequences are SQVTM and ANQGSEA. This CDR3 has 13 residues. The junction had 5 bases not matched to a gene; V was cut back by 6 bases and J by 1 base.

The chain joins TRBV27 to TRBJ1-1, with 8 bases identical to TRBD1. Germline V lookup: CDR1 MNHEY, CDR2 SMNVEV (reference sequence). J lost 1 base, V lost 6 bases, and 4 bases had no gene match. The length of the CDR3 is 14 residues. This chain's CDR3 is CASRIGQGNTEAFF. The CDR3, as DNA: TGTGCCAGCAGGATTGGACAGGGGAACACTGAAGCTTTCTTT.

The chain couples TRBV29-1 to TRBJ1-2, with D possibly TRBD1 on 6 matching bases. The CDR3 is 15 residues long. V dropped 0 bases and J dropped 5 bases, with 16 bases sitting between them. Per the germline V gene, CDR1 is SQVTM and CDR2 is ANQGSEA. CDR3 loop: CSVEDSTGFWYGYTF. The CDR3 coding sequence is TGCAGCGTTGAAGATTCGACAGGATTTTGGTATGGCTACACCTTC.

This clone showed up just a few times. The chain uses TRBV5-1 and TRBJ2-1; 7 nucleotides agree with TRBD2. Germline loops: CDR1 SGHRS, CDR2 YFSETQ. Unmatched junction bases numbered 16, after V lost 6 bases and J lost 4 bases. This CDR3 is built from 17 residues. This CDR3 is CASTSRTVSSGYNEQFF. The CDR3 DNA sequence: TGCGCCAGCACGTCCCGGACTGTCTCTAGCGGTTACAATGAGCAGTTCTTC.

V usage is TRBV7-9 and J usage is TRBJ1-1; the match to TRBD1 covers 7 bases. Germline CDR1 reads SEHNR; CDR2 reads FQNEAQ (reference sequence). V was clipped by 5 bases and J by 5 bases; unmatched bases: 8. The CDR3 extends over 14 amino acids. Here the CDR3 reads CASSMMTGRTEAFF. DNA for the CDR3: TGTGCCAGCAGCATGATGACAGGGAGGACTGAAGCTTTCTTT.

This clone is a singleton in its sample. V is TRBV5-1 and J is TRBJ2-1; D remains ambiguous. Trimming shortened V by 0 bases and J by 0 bases, and 10 bases separated the two germline ends. The CDR3 length is 16 residues. The germline CDR1 and CDR2 sequences are SGHRS and YFSETQ. In nucleotides, the CDR3 is TGCGCCAGCAGCTTGGATCAGACAAGCTCCTACAATGAGCAGTTCTTC. This sequence encodes CASSLDQTSSYNEQFF.

In its sample, this clone was seen a few times. The chain recombines TRBV6-5 with TRBJ1-5; 7 nucleotides align to TRBD1. The CDR3 contains 13 residues. Germline V gene lookup returns CDR1 MNHEY and CDR2 SVGAGI. V lost 6 bases, J lost 3 bases, and 2 bases stayed unmatched. The CDR3 nucleotides read TGTGCCAGCAGGGGACAGATCAATCAGCCCCAGCATTTT. Amino acids: CASRGQINQPQHF.

The chain links TRBV12-3 or TRBV12-4 to TRBJ1-2; 7 bases match TRBD1. The CDR3 consists of 13 residues. The V and J ends lost 6 bases and 2 bases, in that order; junction bases with no gene match: 3. The CDR3 bases are TGTGCCAGCAGCCCGGACAGGAACTATGGCTACACCTTC. It encodes CASSPDRNYGYTF.

The chain combines TRBV28 with TRBJ2-1; TRBD1 matches 8 bases. J was trimmed by 4 bases and V by 7 bases; bases with no gene match: 9. Germline CDR1 is MDHEN and CDR2 is SYDVKM. The CDR3 contains 15 residues. The CDR3 region is CASTEPGQVYNEQFF. CDR3 nucleotide sequence: TGTGCCAGCACCGAACCGGGACAGGTGTACAATGAGCAGTTCTTC.

V and J are TRBV9 and TRBJ1-1; D not resolved. Germline CDR1 and CDR2: SGDLS and YYNGEE. Trimming cost V 2 bases and J 2 bases, with 10 bases left between them. CDR3 length: 14 residues. CDR3 sequence: CASSVSYINTEAFF. The CDR3 DNA reads as TGTGCCAGCAGCGTCTCCTATATTAACACTGAAGCTTTCTTT.

This clone was picked up a small number of times. The V call is TRBV5-4, the J call TRBJ1-4; no firm D call. In germline, CDR1 is SGHNT, CDR2 YYREEE (reference sequence). Trimming stripped 3 bases from V and 4 bases from J, with 13 bases between. CDR3 length equals 15 residues. The CDR3 bases are TGTGCCAGCAGCTCCTGGTCCTCGGGTAATGAAAAACTGTTTTTT. The encoded protein is CASSSWSSGNEKLFF.

This chain uses TRBV9 with TRBJ2-7; 10 nucleotides line up with TRBD2. Germline CDR1 SGDLS, CDR2 YYNGEE. Trimming removed 3 bases from V and 5 bases from J; junction bases left unmatched: 20. The CDR3 consists of 19 residues. Here the CDR3 DNA reads TGTGCCAGCAGCGCCACCTCCGCGCGGGCTAGCGGGAGTAGGGACGAGCAGTACTTC. This sequence encodes CASSATSARASGSRDEQYF. Full variable domain (missing parts from reference TRBV9 and TRBJ2-7): DSGVTQTPKHLITATGQRVTLRCSPRSGDLSVYWYQQSLDQGLQFLIQYYNGEERAKGNILERFSAQQFPDLHSELNLSSLELGDSALYFCASSATSARASGSRDEQYFGPGTRLTVT.

The J gene is TRBJ1-4, the V gene TRBV10-1; 10 nucleotides agree with TRBD1. The CDR3 runs to 15 residues. With 3 bases clipped from V and 8 bases from J, the junction kept 6 bases outside the gene matches. Per the germline V gene, CDR1 is WNHNN and CDR2 is SYGVQD (reference sequence). The DNA for the CDR3 is TGCGCCAGCAGTGACCCCGGGACAGGGGTAGAAAAACTGTTTTTT. It encodes CASSDPGTGVEKLFF.

This chain uses TRBV6-2 or TRBV6-3 with TRBJ2-6; 10 bases agree with TRBD1. This CDR3 spans 19 amino acids. Germline trimming cut 5 bases from V and 0 bases from J; bases unmatched to any gene: 10. The germline CDR1 and CDR2 sequences are MNHEY and SVGEGT. CDR3 amino acids: CASSTTGTGVRSGANVLTF. CDR3 DNA: TGTGCCAGCAGTACAACCGGGACAGGGGTTCGCTCTGGGGCCAACGTCCTGACTTTC.

The gene calls are TRBV9 and TRBJ2-1, with D perhaps matching TRBD2 (6 bases). Deletions cut 0 bases from V and 8 bases from J, with 12 bases between. The CDR3 totals 14 residues. Germline lookup yields CDR1 SGDLS and CDR2 YYNGEE. CDR3 nucleotides: TGTGCCAGCAGCGTAGATGGAGGGTTCCATGAGCAGTTCTTC. Its translation: CASSVDGGFHEQFF.

V gene TRBV19 combines with J gene TRBJ2-7, with 7 bases lining up with TRBD1. The CDR3 contains 16 residues. Trimming took 4 bases from V and 2 from J; bases not matched to a gene: 11. Germline values: CDR1 LNHDA, CDR2 SQIVND (reference sequence). The CDR3 nucleotides are TGTGCCAGTAGTAGGGCACGGGACAGTTCAGCCTACGAGCAGTACTTC. Translation gives CASSRARDSSAYEQYF. Full variable domain (missing parts from reference TRBV19 and TRBJ2-7): DGGITQSPKYLFRKEGQNVTLSCEQNLNHDAMYWYRQDPGQGLRLIYYSQIVNDFQKGDIAEGYSVSREKKESFPLTVTSAQKNPTAFYLCASSRARDSSAYEQYFGPGTRLTVT.

This chain joins TRBV6-5 and TRBJ2-7; 10 bases map to TRBD1. V lost 5 bases to trimming and J lost 3 bases; unmatched junction nucleotides: 7. The CDR3 consists of 15 residues. Germline lookup yields CDR1 MNHEY and CDR2 SVGAGI. Here the CDR3 reads CASSKPGQGNYEQYF. The CDR3 DNA is TGTGCCAGCAGTAAACCGGGACAGGGGAACTACGAGCAGTACTTC.

The J gene is TRBJ2-1, the V gene TRBV3-1 (or the pseudogene TRBV3-2); 13 positions agree with TRBD2. The germline CDR1 and CDR2 sequences are LGHDT and YNNKEL (reference sequence). V trimming: 0 bases; J trimming: 0 bases; junction bases outside the gene matches: 8. There are 20 residues in the CDR3. This CDR3 reads CASSQEGRLAGGLSYNEQFF. CDR3 nucleotides: TGTGCCAGCAGCCAAGAAGGCCGACTAGCGGGAGGACTCTCCTACAATGAGCAGTTCTTC.

This clone was observed a single time. The rearrangement joins TRBV7-6 to TRBJ2-5; 7 bases are shared with TRBD1. CDR3 length equals 14 residues. Germline assignment: CDR1 SGHVS and CDR2 FNYEAQ. With 5 bases clipped from V and 0 bases from J, the junction kept 3 bases outside the gene matches. This CDR3 reads CASSPTGNQETQYF. The DNA for the CDR3 is TGTGCCAGCAGCCCGACAGGGAACCAAGAGACCCAGTACTTC. The complete variable domain, with remaining parts taken from reference TRBV7-6 and TRBJ2-5, reads GAGVSQSPRYKVTKRGQDVALRCDPISGHVSLYWYRQALGQGPEFLTYFNYEAQQDKSGLPNDRFSAERPEGSISTLTIQRTEQRDSAMYRCASSPTGNQETQYFGPGTRLLVL.

V usage is TRBV7-3 and J usage is TRBJ2-7; 10 positions match TRBD1. The germline V gene encodes CDR1 SGHTA and CDR2 FQGTGA. CDR3 length: 14 amino acids. The junction had 3 bases not matched to a gene; V was cut back by 4 bases and J by 3 bases. The CDR3 nucleotides are TGTGCCAGCAGCTCCGGGACAGGGGTCTACGAGCAGTACTTC. This sequence encodes CASSSGTGVYEQYF.

The sample holds one count of this clone. The chain recombines TRBV11-2 with TRBJ2-5; a possible D gene is TRBD2 (5 bases). Trimming left V 4 bases short and J 2 bases short, with 14 bases between. This CDR3 has 15 residues. Germline values: CDR1 SGHAT, CDR2 FQNNGV. CDR3 nucleotide sequence: TGTGCCAGCAGCTACCAGGACGAGGGACAAGAGACCCAGTACTTC. Translating it yields CASSYQDEGQETQYF.

Of note for this clone: A much larger clonotype is one base distant, so this may be a read error. This chain uses TRBV7-9 with TRBJ1-1; TRBD1 is a possible D gene (5 bases). This CDR3 has 13 amino acids. Germline values: CDR1 SEHNR, CDR2 FQNEAQ (reference sequence). As DNA, the CDR3 is TGTGCCAGCAGCTTGGACATCGGCACTGAAGTTTTCTTT. The encoded protein is CASSLDIGTEVFF.

J is TRBJ1-3 and V is TRBV10-3, with 7 bases identical to TRBD1. The junction had 3 bases not matched to a gene; V was cut back by 1 base and J by 0 bases. This CDR3 spans 16 amino acids. The germline gives CDR1 ENHRY, CDR2 SYGVKD. DNA for the CDR3: TGTGCCATCAGTGAGTTGGGACAGAACTCTGGAAACACCATATATTTT. This sequence encodes CAISELGQNSGNTIYF.

This clone was recorded only once. The chain combines TRBV5-8 with TRBJ2-3; weak D call: TRBD2 (6 bases). CDR1 and CDR2 (germline): SGHTS, YDEGEE. V lost 3 bases, J lost 6 bases, and 17 bases lay in between. This CDR3 has 15 residues. CDR3 in DNA: TGTGCCAGCAGCTCCTCCCGGGGGTATGCGGATACGCAGTATTTT. This gives the protein CASSSSRGYADTQYF.